The 20 T cell receptor beta chains listed next were all sequenced from one sample in a study of long-term antiretroviral therapy in people with HIV. Investigators performed immunoSEQ version v3.0 at survey level. TCRdb's table, derived via immunoSEQ multiplex PCR, lists solely in-frame clones and lacks some. This table has 30,000 or so clones, under 85% appearing once. Source: unsorted PBMCs, taken 3 years after starting antiretroviral therapy. The receptors were gathered from a man aged 50-60 years with HIV.

This chain uses TRBV2 with TRBJ2-6; TRBD1 matches at 7 bases. With 5 bases clipped from V and 2 bases from J, the junction kept 3 bases outside the gene matches. Per germline, CDR1 SNHLY and CDR2 FYNNEI. The CDR3 consists of 15 residues. This chain's CDR3 is CASSRDRAGANVLTF. Here the CDR3 DNA reads TGTGCCAGCAGTCGAGACAGGGCTGGGGCCAACGTCCTGACTTTC.

The chain recombines TRBV5-6 with TRBJ2-5; D might be TRBD2 (5 bases). This CDR3 spans 15 amino acids. Trimming left V 3 bases short and J 0 bases short, with 12 bases between. The germline V gene has CDR1 SGHDT and CDR2 YYEEEE. CDR3 coding DNA: TGTGCCAGCAGCTCTTGGTCGGGGTACCAAGAGACCCAGTACTTC. Protein: CASSSWSGYQETQYF. Filled out from reference TRBV5-6 and TRBJ2-5, the complete variable domain reads DAGVTQSPTHLIKTRGQQVTLRCSPKSGHDTVSWYQQALGQGPQFIFQYYEEEERQRGNFPDRFSGHQFPNYSSELNVNALLLGDSALYLCASSSWSGYQETQYFGPGTRLLVL.

The chain links TRBV19 to TRBJ2-7; possible D gene TRBD2, 6 bases. Trimming removed 8 bases from V and 2 bases from J, with 13 bases in between. This CDR3 comprises 13 residues. Germline-derived CDR1 and CDR2 are LNHDA and SQIVND (reference sequence). DNA for the CDR3: TGTGCCAGTGGGTGGGGGACTCCCTACGAGCAGTACTTC. The encoded protein is CASGWGTPYEQYF.

The gene calls are TRBV10-3 and TRBJ1-6; no clear D. With 2 bases removed from V and 9 bases from J, the gap between germline ends came to 8 bases. Germline V CDR1 and CDR2: ENHRY, SYGVKD. The length of the CDR3 is 13 residues. In DNA, the CDR3 is TGTGCCATCAGTGAGACCGGAGCTTCACCCCTCCACTTT. Protein sequence: CAISETGASPLHF.

The chain combines TRBV5-1 with TRBJ2-3; D unresolved. CDR1 and CDR2 (germline): SGHRS, YFSETQ. The CDR3 is 11 amino acids. Deletions cut 1 base from V and 11 bases from J, with 8 bases between. In DNA form, the CDR3 reads TGCGCCAGCAGCTTGCAGCAGAGGCAGTATTTT. This translates into CASSLQQRQYF.

V gene TRBV2 combines with J gene TRBJ2-1; D remains ambiguous. Deletions cut 7 bases from V and 2 bases from J, with 12 bases between. CDR1 is SNHLY, CDR2 FYNNEI, per germline. The CDR3 runs 14 residues. CDR3 protein: CASTSLPTYNEQFF. CDR3 in DNA: TGTGCCAGCACCTCCCTTCCGACCTACAATGAGCAGTTCTTC.

The V gene is TRBV28, the J gene TRBJ2-7; 11 bases agree with TRBD1. Unmatched junction bases numbered 7, after V lost 8 bases and J lost 1 base. The CDR3 is made up of 15 amino acids. The germline CDR1 and CDR2 sequences are MDHEN and SYDVKM. The CDR3 loop is CASSLGTGGSYEQYF. The CDR3, as DNA: TGTGCCAGCTCCCTCGGGACAGGGGGTTCCTACGAGCAGTACTTC.

CDR3 nucleotides: TGTGCCAGCAGCCAATCCGCTAGCGCCTACAATGAGCAGTTCTTC. Encoded protein: CASSQSASAYNEQFF. This sequence joins TRBV14 and TRBJ2-1; perhaps TRBD2 as D (6 bases). In germline, CDR1 is SGHDN, CDR2 FVKESK. The CDR3 has 15 amino acids. V was pared by 2 bases and J by 2 bases, with 10 bases between.

The rearrangement joins TRBV5-4 to TRBJ2-2; D remains unclear. Germline-derived CDR1 and CDR2 are SGHNT and YYREEE (reference sequence). The germline V and J ends were trimmed by 4 bases and 7 bases, with 11 bases remaining between them. This CDR3 is built from 13 residues. CDR3 DNA: TGTGCCAGCAGCCCGGACGGGTTCGGGGAGCTGTTTTTT. This sequence encodes CASSPDGFGELFF.

The chain combines TRBV27 with TRBJ2-7; tentative D call: TRBD1 (5 bases). This CDR3 is built from 15 residues. Trimming left V 5 bases short and J 0 bases short, with 14 bases between. CDR1 MNHEY and CDR2 SMNVEV come from the germline V gene (reference sequence). The CDR3: CASSRQLSSSYEQYF. DNA for the CDR3: TGTGCCAGCAGTCGACAGCTCTCGAGCTCCTACGAGCAGTACTTC.

The chain is built from TRBV5-4 and TRBJ2-3, with unresolved D. The CDR3 contains 15 residues. The germline V and J ends were trimmed by 0 bases and 0 bases, with 8 bases remaining between them. Germline V gives CDR1 SGHNT, CDR2 YYREEE (reference sequence). The CDR3 region is CASSLDTTSTDTQYF. The CDR3 region has the DNA TGTGCCAGCAGCTTGGACACGACCAGCACAGATACGCAGTATTTT.

This clone has only a few counts. The chain joins TRBV30 to TRBJ1-2; D might be TRBD1 (6 bases). Germline lookup yields CDR1 GTSNPN and CDR2 SVGIG (reference sequence). V was clipped by 0 bases and J by 2 bases, with 10 bases between them. This CDR3 contains 14 residues. The CDR3 region has the DNA TGTGCCTGGAGTGTACAGACAGGAAACTATGGCTACACCTTC. Amino acid sequence: CAWSVQTGNYGYTF.

The rearrangement uses TRBV4-3 and TRBJ2-3, with 11 bases identical to TRBD2. The germline CDR1 and CDR2 sequences are LGHNA and YSLEER. The CDR3 loop spans 17 amino acids. V lost 4 bases, J lost 6 bases, and 12 bases stayed unmatched. CDR3 in amino acids: CASSRGLAGRGVDTQYF. CDR3 DNA sequence: TGCGCCAGCAGCCGAGGACTAGCGGGTAGGGGTGTCGATACGCAGTATTTT.

The chain employs TRBV10-3 and TRBJ2-1; 10 bases map to TRBD1. With V trimmed by 6 bases and J by 6 bases, 5 bases remained unmatched. In germline, CDR1 is ENHRY, CDR2 SYGVKD. The CDR3 consists of 14 residues. The CDR3 protein is CAISKTGGVNEQFF. DNA of the CDR3: TGTGCCATCAGCAAGACAGGGGGCGTCAATGAGCAGTTCTTC.

V and J are TRBV6-4 and TRBJ1-1; 7 positions agree with TRBD1. CDR1 is MRHNA and CDR2 is SNTAGT in the germline V gene. CDR3 length: 14 amino acids. With 6 bases clipped from V and 4 bases from J, the junction kept 8 bases outside the gene matches. The chain's CDR3 is CASSRTPGGTEAFF. Written as DNA, the CDR3 is TGTGCCAGCAGCAGGACTCCAGGGGGCACTGAAGCTTTCTTT.

This clone has a single count. The chain links TRBV5-1 to TRBJ2-7; D might be TRBD1 (5 bases). Trimming left V 1 base short and J 0 bases short, with 8 bases between. The CDR3 is 14 residues long. Looked up from germline, CDR1 is SGHRS and CDR2 is YFSETQ. The CDR3 coding sequence is TGCGCCAGCAGCTTGACAGGCCCCTCCTACGAGCAGTACTTC. Encoded protein: CASSLTGPSYEQYF.

The CDR3 DNA sequence: TGTGCCAGCAGCGTAGACGGGAGAAACACCGGGGAGCTGTTTTTT. As protein: CASSVDGRNTGELFF. The V and J genes are TRBV9 and TRBJ2-2; a possible D gene is TRBD2 (6 bases). This CDR3 region has 15 residues. The V gene lost 0 bases and the J gene lost 2 bases, with 8 bases spanning the gap. Per the germline V gene, CDR1 is SGDLS and CDR2 is YYNGEE.

The rearrangement links TRBV28 to TRBJ2-3, with 8 bases matching TRBD2. V lost 3 bases and J lost 4; bases outside the gene matches: 6. Germline-derived CDR1 and CDR2 are MDHEN and SYDVKM. The CDR3 consists of 15 residues. The CDR3 bases are TGTGCCAGCAGTTTGGGAGGACTAGCCGCAGATACGCAGTATTTT. It encodes CASSLGGLAADTQYF.

The chain combines TRBV6-5 with TRBJ2-3, with TRBD1 as a possible D gene (5 bases). Looked up from germline, CDR1 is MNHEY and CDR2 is SVGAGI. The CDR3 contains 15 residues. With 5 bases removed from V and 0 bases from J, the gap between germline ends came to 12 bases. CDR3 sequence: CASSIDSRSTDTQYF. As DNA, the CDR3 is TGTGCCAGCAGTATAGACAGCCGCAGCACAGATACGCAGTATTTT.

This clone appeared a few times. The genes are TRBV11-2 and TRBJ2-7, with D uncertain. Germline loops: CDR1 SGHAT, CDR2 FQNNGV. CDR3 length equals 11 residues. The V gene lost 5 bases and the J gene lost 3 bases, with 5 bases spanning the gap. This CDR3 reads CASSLHYEQYF. For the CDR3, the DNA is TGTGCCAGCAGCCTACACTACGAGCAGTACTTC.